A single sample is the source of the 17 T cell receptor beta chains below, sequenced in a study of T cell responses to AZD1222 COVID-19 vaccine. TCRdb keeps only in-frame clones here, not all; method: immunoSEQ multiplex PCR. Among 75,000 or so clones listed, under 95% were seen once. Material: peripheral blood, obtained 28 days after the second AZD1222 dose. These receptors all come from an adult who received the AZD1222 COVID-19 vaccine.

The chain employs TRBV7-9 and TRBJ2-3; D gene uncertain. CDR1 and CDR2 from the germline V gene are SEHNR and FQNEAQ (reference sequence). V shed 5 bases and J shed 1 base, with 22 bases lying between them. This CDR3 has 18 amino acids. The CDR3 loop reads CASSPSPLLDRGTDTQYF. The CDR3 DNA is TGTGCCAGCAGCCCAAGCCCCCTGTTAGACCGAGGCACAGATACGCAGTATTTT.

This clone was seen more than once but under ten times. V is TRBV9 and J is TRBJ2-7; 9 bases line up with TRBD2. The CDR3 sequence is 12 residues long. V lost 7 bases and J lost 2; bases outside the gene matches: 1. CDR1 is SGDLS and CDR2 is YYNGEE in the germline V gene. This CDR3 is CASGTSTYEQYF. The CDR3 region has the DNA TGTGCCAGCGGGACTAGCACCTACGAGCAGTACTTC.

The chain has TRBV15 and TRBJ2-7; D is possibly TRBD2 (5 bases). V dropped 1 base and J dropped 4 bases, with 17 bases sitting between them. This CDR3 contains 16 residues. Germline V gene sequence: CDR1 LNHNV, CDR2 YYDKDF (reference sequence). CDR3 loop: CATSRGSTGGWYEQYF. CDR3 DNA: TGTGCCACCAGCAGAGGTAGTACGGGCGGGTGGTACGAGCAGTACTTC.

The chain is built from TRBV11-2 and TRBJ2-7; no firm D call. V was cut by 5 bases and J by 6 bases, with 11 bases left in between. The CDR3 is made up of 12 amino acids. The germline CDR1 and CDR2 sequences are SGHAT and FQNNGV. CDR3 amino acids: CASSPLPGEQYF. The CDR3 coding sequence is TGTGCCAGCAGCCCCCTCCCGGGCGAGCAGTACTTC.

The chain uses TRBV6-5 and TRBJ2-3; D call uncertain. The V end lost 7 bases, the J end lost 0 bases, and 11 bases lay between the germline ends. Germline-derived CDR1 and CDR2 are MNHEY and SVGAGI. The CDR3 runs to 14 residues. The CDR3 nucleotides read TGTGCCAGCATGGAGTTTACTAGCACAGATACGCAGTATTTT. It encodes CASMEFTSTDTQYF.

V usage is TRBV28 and J usage is TRBJ2-2, with D perhaps matching TRBD2 (5 bases). The CDR3 extends over 15 amino acids. With 3 bases removed from V and 4 bases from J, the gap between germline ends came to 12 bases. Germline V lookup: CDR1 MDHEN, CDR2 SYDVKM. The CDR3 region is CASSLPHEGTGELFF. In nucleotides, the CDR3 is TGTGCCAGCAGTTTGCCCCATGAGGGCACCGGGGAGCTGTTTTTT. Full variable domain (outside the CDR3, taken from reference TRBV28 and TRBJ2-2): DVKVTQSSRYLVKRTGEKVFLECVQDMDHENMFWYRQDPGLGLRLIYFSYDVKMKEKGDIPEGYSVSREKKERFSLILESASTNQTSMYLCASSLPHEGTGELFFGEGSRLTVL.

The V call is TRBV6-1, the J call TRBJ2-2; D is unclear. The CDR3 contains 16 residues. CDR1 is MNHNS, CDR2 SASEGT, per germline. The V end lost 1 base, the J end lost 4 bases, and 13 bases lay between the germline ends. The CDR3 DNA sequence: TGTGCCAGCAGTGAAGTCCCGACTCGAATCACCGGGGAGCTGTTTTTT. Its protein is CASSEVPTRITGELFF.

The rearrangement links TRBV5-4 to TRBJ1-6; 9 nucleotides line up with TRBD1. This CDR3 spans 15 amino acids. V trimming: 0 bases; J trimming: 7 bases; junction bases outside the gene matches: 2. Germline loops: CDR1 SGHNT, CDR2 YYREEE (reference sequence). Written as DNA, the CDR3 is TGTGCCAGCAGCTTGGGGGGACAGGGCAATTCACCCCTCCACTTT. Translating gives CASSLGGQGNSPLHF.

The chain couples TRBV4-3 to TRBJ1-1; 8 bases are a match to TRBD1. V was clipped by 4 bases and J by 0 bases; unmatched bases: 4. The CDR3 contains 15 residues. Germline CDR1 reads LGHNA; CDR2 reads YSLEER. The DNA of the CDR3 is TGCGCCAGCAGCCGCGGACAGGGAATGAACACTGAAGCTTTCTTT. Translating gives CASSRGQGMNTEAFF.

The J gene is TRBJ2-7, the V gene TRBV11-1; D call uncertain. Germline-derived CDR1 and CDR2 are SGHAT and FQDESV (reference sequence). V gave up 1 base and J gave up 0 bases, with 4 bases separating them. The CDR3 length is 13 residues. The CDR3: CASSLGGSYEQYF. Written as DNA, the CDR3 is TGTGCCAGCAGCTTAGGTGGCTCCTACGAGCAGTACTTC.

This clone was picked up one time. The chain couples TRBV11-2 to TRBJ2-7; 7 nucleotides agree with TRBD1. This CDR3 comprises 13 residues. CDR1 SGHAT and CDR2 FQNNGV come from the germline V gene. V lost 5 bases, J lost 3 bases, and 4 bases stayed unmatched. The CDR3, as DNA: TGTGCCAGCAGCCCGGGACAGTTCTACGAGCAGTACTTC. Translated, it gives CASSPGQFYEQYF. Complete variable domain (other parts from reference TRBV11-2 and TRBJ2-7): EAGVAQSPRYKIIEKRQSVAFWCNPISGHATLYWYQQILGQGPKLLIQFQNNGVVDDSQLPKDRFSAERLKGVDSTLKIQPAKLEDSAVYLCASSPGQFYEQYFGPGTRLTVT.

The J gene is TRBJ1-6, the V gene TRBV7-9, with a weak D call TRBD1 (5 bases). Germline loops: CDR1 SEHNR, CDR2 FQNEAQ (reference sequence). Trimming left V 5 bases short and J 4 bases short, with 15 bases between. The CDR3 loop spans 16 amino acids. CDR3 DNA sequence: TGTGCCAGCAGCCTTCTCCGACAGCCTTATAATTCACCCCTCCACTTT. This gives the protein CASSLLRQPYNSPLHF.

V and J are TRBV2 and TRBJ2-7, with TRBD2 as a possible D gene (6 bases). CDR1 is SNHLY and CDR2 is FYNNEI in the germline V gene. The CDR3 runs 15 residues. V lost 4 bases and J lost 0, with 13 bases in between. CDR3 coding DNA: TGTGCCAGCAGTGCCGGGGGTAGGAGCTCCTACGAGCAGTACTTC. Translation gives CASSAGGRSSYEQYF.

The chain combines TRBV24-1 with TRBJ2-3; weak D call: TRBD2 (5 bases). This CDR3 is built from 13 residues. V was pared by 4 bases and J by 9 bases, with 13 bases between. Germline lookup yields CDR1 KGHDR and CDR2 SFDVKD. CDR3 residues: CATSDPGSGTQYF. CDR3 DNA: TGTGCCACCAGTGACCCGGGGAGTGGCACGCAGTATTTT.

V usage is TRBV15 and J usage is TRBJ1-2; TRBD1 is a possible D gene (5 bases). The CDR3 loop spans 12 amino acids. The germline V and J ends were trimmed by 0 bases and 6 bases, with 5 bases remaining between them. Germline CDR1 and CDR2: LNHNV and YYDKDF (reference sequence). For the CDR3, the DNA is TGTGCCACCAGCAGAGACAGGGATGGCTACACCTTC. Translating it yields CATSRDRDGYTF.

The V gene is TRBV25-1, the J gene TRBJ1-4; D is possibly TRBD1 (5 bases). Trimming took off 8 bases at V and 8 bases at J, with 15 bases between the two ends. The germline CDR1 and CDR2 sequences are MGHDK and SYGVNS. The CDR3 loop spans 13 amino acids. In nucleotides, the CDR3 is TGTGCCAGCCATAGGGACGGGACGGAAAAACTGTTTTTT. This sequence encodes CASHRDGTEKLFF.

The chain has TRBV5-1 and TRBJ1-2, with a possible D match to TRBD1 (6 bases). The CDR3 is made up of 15 amino acids. The ends were cut back, 7 bases at V and 5 bases at J, with 21 bases in the middle. CDR1 is SGHRS and CDR2 is YFSETQ in the germline V gene. The CDR3 reads CASGKGYRVEYGYTF. In DNA form, the CDR3 reads TGCGCCAGCGGAAAAGGGTACAGGGTCGAGTATGGCTACACCTTC. Based on the CDR3 plus reference TRBV5-1 and TRBJ1-2, the full variable domain is KAGVTQTPRYLIKTRGQQVTLSCSPISGHRSVSWYQQTPGQGLQFLFEYFSETQRNKGNFPGRFSGRQFSNSRSEMNVSTLELGDSALYLCASGKGYRVEYGYTFGSGTRLTVV.